Shown below are 23 T cell receptor beta chains from a single sample sequenced in a study of blood T cells in healthy people across ages. Together with a sample-barcoded 5' primer, a J-beta primer mix was included in a second PCR lasting 7 to 11 cycles. TCRdb passed the 5' RACE reads through MiXCR, listing each CDR3 protein once. Among 580,000 or so distinct CDR3 sequences, less than 60% were seen once, and the ten largest hold around 24%. Sequenced sample: blood. The receptors originated from a man aged 80 or over in good health.

This clonotype was found a few times. The J gene is TRBJ2-5, the V gene TRBV20-1; no firm D call. This CDR3 is built from 11 residues. The germline V gene encodes CDR1 DFQATT and CDR2 SNEGSKA (reference sequence). V was pared by 3 bases and J by 4 bases, with 6 bases between. DNA for the CDR3: TGCAGTGCTAGTTTCGGAGAGACCCAGTACTTC. Its protein product is CSASFGETQYF.

This clonotype was counted many times. The chain couples TRBV27 to TRBJ1-1, with a weak D call TRBD1 (6 bases). The CDR3 is 15 residues long. V lost 8 bases to trimming and J lost 4 bases, with 20 bases between them. Looked up from germline, CDR1 is MNHEY and CDR2 is SMNVEV (reference sequence). The CDR3 DNA sequence: TGTGCCAGCCCTATTGAATCACAGGGTTCCACTGAAGCTTTCTTT. Translating it yields CASPIESQGSTEAFF.

The rearrangement uses TRBV14 and TRBJ2-5; no reliable D call. CDR3 length: 12 residues. Germline CDR1 SGHDN, CDR2 FVKESK. The V gene lost 0 bases and the J gene lost 5 bases, with 4 bases spanning the gap. CDR3: CASSQDMETQYF. The CDR3 DNA reads TGTGCCAGCAGCCAAGATATGGAGACCCAGTACTTC.

This clonotype came up a few times. The V call is TRBV15, the J call TRBJ1-2; tentatively, D is TRBD1 (5 bases). V was cut by 1 base and J by 10 bases, with 13 bases left in between. CDR1 is LNHNV, CDR2 YYDKDF, per germline (reference sequence). The CDR3 consists of 13 residues. This CDR3 reads CATSRAPGEPYTF. Here the CDR3 DNA reads TGTGCCACCAGCAGAGCCCCGGGGGAACCCTACACCTTC.

The table lists this clonotype with a few counts. V and J are TRBV7-2 and TRBJ2-1; D is ambiguous. The germline V gene encodes CDR1 SGHTA and CDR2 FQGNSA. Trimming cost V 1 base and J 0 bases, with 7 bases left between them. There are 15 residues in the CDR3. CDR3 region: CASSLVQASYNEQFF. In DNA form, the CDR3 reads TGTGCCAGCAGCTTAGTTCAGGCCTCCTACAATGAGCAGTTCTTC.

This clonotype has a count of ten or more. The rearrangement links TRBV6-5 to TRBJ2-6, with D unclear. The V gene lost 0 bases and the J gene lost 0 bases, with 6 bases spanning the gap. The CDR3 spans 16 residues. The V gene's germline CDR1 is MNHEY and CDR2 SVGAGI. CDR3 in amino acids: CASSYSWSSGANVLTF. DNA for the CDR3: TGTGCCAGCAGTTACTCTTGGAGCTCTGGGGCCAACGTCCTGACTTTC.

J is TRBJ1-1 and V is TRBV11-3; D is unresolved. The CDR3 spans 12 residues. Trimming stripped 5 bases from V and 10 bases from J, with 14 bases between. Germline V lookup: CDR1 SGHNT, CDR2 YENEEA. The CDR3 coding sequence is TGTGCCAGCAGCCAGGACGACGAGATAGCTTTCTTT. This translates into CASSQDDEIAFF.

This clonotype turned up a few times. The DNA for the CDR3 is TGTGCCAGCAGCCGGCAGGGGTATAGAACAGATACGCAGTATTTT. Encoded protein: CASSRQGYRTDTQYF. The rearrangement uses TRBV7-2 and TRBJ2-3, with D perhaps matching TRBD1 (6 bases). The germline V gene has CDR1 SGHTA and CDR2 FQGNSA. The CDR3 sequence is 15 residues long. V was pared by 5 bases and J by 3 bases, with 15 bases between.

This clonotype has only a few counts. The chain links TRBV6-5 to TRBJ2-1; D unresolved. With 1 base removed from V and 5 bases from J, the gap between germline ends came to 9 bases. Germline V CDR1 and CDR2: MNHEY, SVGAGI. The CDR3 is 14 residues long. The CDR3 spells CASSYLGRDNEQFF. CDR3 coding DNA: TGTGCCAGCAGTTACTTAGGGCGTGACAATGAGCAGTTCTTC.

In the case of this clonotype: It may be a read error: a sequence one base away is much more abundant. The J gene is TRBJ2-5, the V gene TRBV7-9; possible D gene TRBD2, 7 bases. The CDR3 is made up of 17 amino acids. Germline CDR1 reads SEHNR; CDR2 reads FQNEAQ (reference sequence). V was cut by 5 bases and J by 11 bases, with 30 bases left in between. The CDR3: CASSLRIGGGTGNEQYF. The CDR3 DNA reads TGTGCCAGCAGCCTGCGCATCGGCGGGGGCACGGGGAATGAGCAGTACTTC.

The chain combines TRBV5-6 with TRBJ2-3, with 8 bases matching TRBD1. J lost 2 bases, V lost 4 bases, and 9 bases had no gene match. Germline assignment: CDR1 SGHDT and CDR2 YYEEEE. This CDR3 has 16 amino acids. CDR3 in amino acids: CASSTRDRFYTDTQYF. The CDR3 DNA reads TGTGCCAGCAGCACCCGGGACAGGTTTTACACAGATACGCAGTATTTT.

V is TRBV7-2 and J is TRBJ1-4; 11 bases line up with TRBD1. This CDR3 spans 15 amino acids. Germline CDR1 reads SGHTA; CDR2 reads FQGNSA. V lost 1 base and J lost 8; bases outside the gene matches: 3. CDR3 sequence (DNA): TGTGCCAGCAGCTTAGTAGGGACAGGGGGGGAAAAACTGTTTTTT. Its translation is CASSLVGTGGEKLFF.

V usage is TRBV6-2 or TRBV6-3 and J usage is TRBJ2-5; the match to TRBD2 covers 11 bases. Unmatched junction bases numbered 6, after V lost 5 bases and J lost 4 bases. The CDR3 spans 15 residues. Germline CDR1 reads MNHEY; CDR2 reads SVGEGT. CDR3 coding DNA: TGTGCCAGCAGTGACGGGACTAGCGGAGGAGAGACCCAGTACTTC. It specifies CASSDGTSGGETQYF.

This clonotype was observed a few times. This sequence joins TRBV6-5 and TRBJ1-1, with no clear D. The CDR3 is 15 residues long. V was trimmed by 0 bases and J by 0 bases, leaving 8 bases between them. From germline, CDR1 is MNHEY and CDR2 SVGAGI. The CDR3 reads CASSYSPHLNTEAFF. The CDR3 DNA sequence: TGTGCCAGCAGTTACTCCCCCCATTTGAACACTGAAGCTTTCTTT.

Only a few counts were recorded for this clonotype. The chain recombines TRBV28 with TRBJ1-6, with TRBD1 matching 8 bases. The V segment lost 5 bases and the J segment 4 bases; nucleotides outside the gene matches: 7. Germline values: CDR1 MDHEN, CDR2 SYDVKM. The length of the CDR3 is 16 residues. The CDR3 protein is CASSPTDRGYNSPLHF. The CDR3 bases are TGTGCCAGCAGTCCTACAGACAGGGGATATAATTCACCCCTCCACTTT. The whole variable domain, filled in from reference TRBV28 and TRBJ1-6, reads DVKVTQSSRYLVKRTGEKVFLECVQDMDHENMFWYRQDPGLGLRLIYFSYDVKMKEKGDIPEGYSVSREKKERFSLILESASTNQTSMYLCASSPTDRGYNSPLHFGNGTRLTVT.

The chain links TRBV4-1 to TRBJ1-4; no clear D. V lost 6 bases, J lost 0 bases, and 11 bases lay in between. Germline CDR1 reads MGHRA; CDR2 reads YSYEKL. CDR3 length: 15 amino acids. In DNA, the CDR3 is TGCGCCAGCAGACCGGGATTTACAACTAATGAAAAACTGTTTTTT. It is translated as CASRPGFTTNEKLFF.

This clonotype was found a few times. The chain joins TRBV20-1 to TRBJ2-7, with D possibly called TRBD1 or TRBD2 (5 bases each). Per the germline V gene, CDR1 is DFQATT and CDR2 is SNEGSKA (reference sequence). There are 16 residues in the CDR3. V lost 4 bases and J lost 5, with 24 bases in between. The CDR3, as DNA: TGCAGTGCTACAGAGGTCAGTACGGGGCCCGACGACGAGCAGTACTTC. Encoded protein: CSATEVSTGPDDEQYF.

The V gene is TRBV5-1, the J gene TRBJ2-3; 14 nucleotides match TRBD2. Per the germline V gene, CDR1 is SGHRS and CDR2 is YFSETQ. V dropped 4 bases and J dropped 4; count of bases not matched to a gene: 8. This CDR3 comprises 17 residues. The CDR3 nucleotides are TGCGCCAGCAGCGGACGACTAGCGGGGGGGCAATCAGATACGCAGTATTTT. It encodes CASSGRLAGGQSDTQYF.

This clonotype has only a few counts. This chain joins TRBV6-5 and TRBJ2-2; 9 positions match TRBD1. Trimming took 6 bases from V and 0 from J; bases not matched to a gene: 2. Germline CDR1 and CDR2: MNHEY and SVGAGI. The CDR3 spans 15 residues. The CDR3 coding sequence is TGTGCCAGCAGCAGACAGGGGGCGAACACCGGGGAGCTGTTTTTT. It yields the protein CASSRQGANTGELFF.

This clonotype was counted a few times. The chain uses TRBV12-3 or TRBV12-4 and TRBJ1-5, with D unresolved. Trimming shortened V by 3 bases and J by 2 bases, and 11 bases separated the two germline ends. This CDR3 is 15 amino acids long. As DNA, the CDR3 is TGTGCCAGCAGTTTGGGCAGTAGTGGCAATCAGCCCCAGCATTTT. Protein sequence: CASSLGSSGNQPQHF.

This clonotype was seen many times. This chain links TRBV6-6 with TRBJ2-1; TRBD2 matches at 8 bases. V shed 5 bases and J 9 bases; nucleotides not matched to a gene: 15. The CDR3 length is 16 residues. Germline CDR1 reads MNHNY; CDR2 reads SVGAGI (reference sequence). DNA for the CDR3: TGTGCCAGCAGTACGGCCGGGACTAGGAACTATGTTGAGCAGTTCTTC. Protein: CASSTAGTRNYVEQFF.

This clonotype was seen a handful of times. The chain combines TRBV20-1 with TRBJ2-7; 10 bases fit TRBD2. V gave up 0 bases and J gave up 6 bases; unmatched junction bases: 8. In germline, CDR1 is DFQATT, CDR2 SNEGSKA (reference sequence). The CDR3 has 15 residues. The CDR3 is CSARDLSSGRSEQYF. The CDR3 DNA reads TGCAGTGCTAGAGATCTCAGTAGCGGGAGGAGCGAGCAGTACTTC.

This clonotype occurred many times. The V call is TRBV4-2, the J call TRBJ1-4; D remains unclear. The length of the CDR3 is 12 residues. Trimming pared 0 bases from V and 7 bases from J, leaving 3 bases between. In germline, CDR1 is LGHNA, CDR2 YNFKEQ. CDR3 sequence (DNA): TGTGCCAGCAGCCAAGACCGTGAAAAACTGTTTTTT. It codes for CASSQDREKLFF.